This TCR beta chain was identified in a study of metastatic and nonmetastatic thyroid tumors. Study-level information: Repertoire comparisons spanned blood and tumor or nodule tissue from malignant and benign thyroid patients.

CDR1 SGHTA and CDR2 FQGNSA come from the germline V gene. Trimming pared 5 bases from V and 8 bases from J, leaving 12 bases between. The CDR3 is made up of 13 amino acids. A remark on this clone: Antigen unknown.

In the study's own analysis: Variation in CDR3 across clinicopathological groups served as the basis for constructing a distant-metastasis classifier in papillary thyroid cancer. TCRdb re-clonotyped the PCR reads via MiXCR. The V and J calls and clone size come from TCRdb's table, not from the authors' own analysis. The sample comprises roughly 4,000 clones, 30% to 40% of which are singletons, and around 20% rests with the top ten. Study-wide results and caveats: Benign nodules were reported to have significantly lower TCR beta diversity than malignant thyroid tumors, in blood and tumor.

The entire patient cohort was treatment-naive prior to thyroid surgery. This clonotype was obtained from a female donor with papillary thyroid cancer or a benign thyroid nodule (not recorded which). Some clones in this sample may be carry-over from other donors' samples. The chain links TRBV7-2 to TRBJ1-4, with no clear D. Sequencing was done on a sample of adjacent normal tissue. As DNA, the CDR3 is TGTGCCAGCAGCCGCCTGGTAGGAGAAAAACTGTTTTTT. This translates into CASSRLVGEKLFF.